This T cell receptor (beta chain) appears in the sequencing data of a study of neurological immune-mediated disorders (dated by TCRdb to between 2018 and 2020). For context, the study as a whole: Among the roughly 34 multiple sclerosis patients, relapsing-remitting MS was present in roughly 30 and secondary progressive MS was present in 3. The cohort was made up of 65 to 75 subjects, consisting of 15 or so HAM/TSP patients, 34 multiple sclerosis patients and 20 healthy controls. Alongside PBMC samples, the set of some 98 TCR-beta libraries contained longitudinal samples, technical triplicates, and paired CD4+ and CD8+ T-cell subsets that had been sorted. Peripheral blood TCR-beta repertoires from HTLV-I-associated myelopathy (HAM/TSP) patients, multiple sclerosis patients and healthy controls were compared by UMI-based sequencing. Broad study findings and their caveats: No identical CDR3 amino acid sequences were found to be shared among expanded clones across subjects, suggesting that TCR-beta repertoires were private in all groups. No association of the MS cluster with clinical or MRI features was observed, and the need for larger cohorts was stated by the authors. TCR clonal expansion was highest in HAM/TSP patients and lowest in MS patients, with MS patients falling below even healthy controls. Repertoires from 18 of 34 MS patients were grouped by phylogenetic analysis into a cluster of related CDR3 sequences, suggesting a possible repertoire-level signature.

For the unsorted PBMC libraries, 2 million PBMCs were stored in RNAlater at -80 degrees C until RNA extraction and were used to generate the libraries. Multiple sclerosis patients were enrolled in a US clinical protocol evaluating disease progression by magnetic resonance imaging. Peripheral blood underwent Ficoll-Hypaque density gradient centrifugation to isolate PBMCs, which were then cryopreserved in liquid nitrogen. A distance of 10 bases separates the germline ends of V and J, which lose 1 base and 0 bases respectively. The CDR3 starts with the cysteine, ends with the phenylalanine, and has 15 residues. The retained sequence is limited to the CDR3, 45 bases, with the frame set at the first base. CDR1 DFQATT and CDR2 SNEGSKA are derived from the germline V gene (reference sequence). To synthesize cDNA, template-switch 5'RACE was performed with a primer carrying a 10-nucleotide random unique molecular identifier so that each TCR transcript was tagged. Every sequencing run yielded over 170 million TCR-beta sequences covering 15-18 subjects. The RNeasy kit was used for extraction of total RNA. The KAPA Real-time Library Amplification kit was used to amplify TCR-beta VDJ regions with primers targeting the TCR constant region and the 5'RACE anchor. A first PCR added sample indexes and Illumina adaptors, and a second PCR then raised library yield. After Ampure bead purification, the TCR product of roughly 650 bp was size-selected on a 2% E-gel SizeSelection system. Before pooling, library quality was checked on a Bioanalyzer, concentration was measured with Qubit, and libraries were quantified with the Kapa Library Quantification kit. Libraries were sequenced paired-end 2 x 150 bp on an Illumina HiSeq 2500. To increase sequence diversity, roughly 24-31% phiX was spiked into each library pool. In the authors' own workflow: Quality-filtered reads were processed with the UMI-based MiGEC pipeline, which removed over 85% of raw TCR sequences during error correction. VDJ genes were aligned to IMGT germline references, and clonotypes were defined by unique CDR3 amino acid sequence plus V-J genes. VDJtools evaluated clonal expansion, Shannon diversity and CDR3 relatedness (CalcPairwiseDistances, ClusterSamples); CLCbio workbench built phylogenetic trees. A clone was classed as expanded if it had 8 or more unique UMIs, a cutoff based on coefficient-of-variation modelling across technical triplicates. In-frame beta chains were kept once TCRdb had trimmed the public reads at Q25 with fastp and called clones with MiXCR. Rows with a matching CDR3 protein are joined into one entry that keeps the most common DNA and genes. The V and J calls and clone size are TCRdb's, not the authors'. In all, the sample holds about 55,000 distinct CDR3 sequences, and approximately 4.1% of those were seen once. Together, the top ten hold 2.9% of the sample.

Many counts were recorded for this clonotype. Its cognate antigen has yet to be identified. The sample holds no much larger clone one base away, and base qualities are not on file. Sequencing was carried out using PBMCs. The receptor chain draws on TRBV20-1 and TRBJ2-4, with no confidently assigned D gene. This TCR was recovered from a man aged 45-60 years with multiple sclerosis. The CDR3 region has the sequence CSARASRRAKNIQYF. DNA sequence: TGCAGTGCTAGAGCCTCAAGGCGAGCCAAAAACATTCAGTACTTC.